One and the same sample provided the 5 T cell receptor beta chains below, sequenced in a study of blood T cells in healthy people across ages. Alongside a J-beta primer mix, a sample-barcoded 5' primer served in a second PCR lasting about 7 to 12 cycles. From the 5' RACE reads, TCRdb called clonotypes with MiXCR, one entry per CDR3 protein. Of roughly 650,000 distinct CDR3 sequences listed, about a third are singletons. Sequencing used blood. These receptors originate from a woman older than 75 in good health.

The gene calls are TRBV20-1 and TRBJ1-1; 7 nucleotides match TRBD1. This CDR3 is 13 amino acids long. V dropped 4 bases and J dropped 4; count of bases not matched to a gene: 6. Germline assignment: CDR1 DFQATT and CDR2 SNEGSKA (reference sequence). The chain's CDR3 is CSATGQPGTEAFF. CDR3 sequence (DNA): TGCAGTGCTACGGGACAGCCCGGCACTGAAGCTTTCTTT.

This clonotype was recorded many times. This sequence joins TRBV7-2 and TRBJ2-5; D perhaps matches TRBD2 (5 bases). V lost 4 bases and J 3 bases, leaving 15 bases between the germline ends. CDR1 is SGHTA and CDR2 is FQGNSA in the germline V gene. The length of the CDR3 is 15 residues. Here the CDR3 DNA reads TGTGCCAGCAGCTCCCGTCGTAGGGAGAAAGAGACCCAGTACTTC. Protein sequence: CASSSRRREKETQYF.

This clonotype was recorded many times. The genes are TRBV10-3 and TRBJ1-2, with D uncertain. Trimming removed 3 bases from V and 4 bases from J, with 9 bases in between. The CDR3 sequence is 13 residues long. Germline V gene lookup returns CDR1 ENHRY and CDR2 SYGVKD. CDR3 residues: CAISDSRLYGYTF. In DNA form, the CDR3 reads TGTGCCATCAGTGATTCTAGGCTCTATGGCTACACCTTC.

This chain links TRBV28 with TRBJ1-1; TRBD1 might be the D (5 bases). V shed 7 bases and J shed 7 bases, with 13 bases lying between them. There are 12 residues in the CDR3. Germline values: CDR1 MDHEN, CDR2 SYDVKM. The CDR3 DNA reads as TGTGCCAGCATCGGGGGTCGTGGTGAAGCTTTCTTT. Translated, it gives CASIGGRGEAFF.

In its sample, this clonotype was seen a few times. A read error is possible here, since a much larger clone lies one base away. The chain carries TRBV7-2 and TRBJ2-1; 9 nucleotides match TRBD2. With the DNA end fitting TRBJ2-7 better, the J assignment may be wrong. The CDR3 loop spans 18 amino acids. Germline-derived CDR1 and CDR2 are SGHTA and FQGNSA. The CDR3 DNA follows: TGTGCCAGCAGCTTAGAGTCCGGCGGGGGGGGCTCCTACAATGAGCAGTACTTC. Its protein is CASSLESGGGGSYNEQYF.